This T cell receptor beta chain was captured by sequencing in a study of blood T cells in healthy people across ages. This clonotype was found a few times. Its cognate antigen is unknown. The CDR3 carries no conserved terminal phenylalanine or tryptophan, so it likely arises from a read error. Combining a sample-barcoded 5' primer with a J-beta primer mix, a second PCR ran for roughly 7 to 11 cycles. TCRdb reprocessed the 5' RACE reads with MiXCR, giving one entry per CDR3 protein. The data hold around 1,000,000 distinct CDR3 sequences, with about 25% observed a single time. CDR3 length: 15 residues. With V trimmed by 7 bases and J by 2 bases, 8 bases remained unmatched. General observations from the study: The lack of PBMC sorting stopped any conclusive naive versus antigen-experienced comparison.

These data were also reused for a study on T cells of mothers and their children.

The TCR was taken from a girl aged 2-10 years in good health. The V and J genes are TRBV12-3 or TRBV12-4 and TRBJ2-1, with TRBD1 matching 7 bases. The sample comprised blood. The CDR3 sequence is CASTLPGQPYNEQFL. CDR3 DNA: TGTGCCAGCACTCTCCCGGGACAGCCCTACAATGAGCAGTTCCTC.